This passage covers 27 T cell receptor beta chains from one sample sequenced in a study of cytomegalovirus exposure and HLA in healthy donors. The PCR made use of 60 Vbeta and 13 Jbeta primers. Sequenced by immunoSEQ multiplex PCR; TCRdb stores in-frame clones only, minus some. The table records 150,000 to 200,000 clones, 78% of them present only once. Sample: PBMCs. Receptors were obtained from a young woman in good health and CMV-seropositive.

The chain combines TRBV5-5 with TRBJ2-7; TRBD1 is a possible D gene (8 bases). The length of the CDR3 is 17 residues. Trimming shortened V by 2 bases and J by 3 bases, and 21 bases separated the two germline ends. CDR1 is SGHKS, CDR2 YYEKEE, per germline (reference sequence). This CDR3 reads CASSFTGGALKSYEQYF. The CDR3 bases are TGTGCCAGCAGCTTCACAGGGGGGGCTTTAAAGAGCTACGAGCAGTACTTC. Filled out from reference TRBV5-5 and TRBJ2-7, the complete variable domain reads DAGVTQSPTHLIKTRGQQVTLRCSPISGHKSVSWYQQVLGQGPQFIFQYYEKEERGRGNFPDRFSARQFPNYSSELNVNALLLGDSALYLCASSFTGGALKSYEQYFGPGTRLTVT.

This sequence joins TRBV6-5 and TRBJ2-1, with 10 positions matching TRBD2. This CDR3 spans 14 amino acids. Losses at the gene ends were 8 bases for V and 8 bases for J; bases not matched to a gene: 9. CDR1 and CDR2 (germline): MNHEY, SVGAGI. DNA for the CDR3: TGTGCCAGCTACCCAGCGGGAGGGAGTGATGAGCAGTTCTTC. Translated: CASYPAGGSDEQFF.

The rearrangement uses TRBV19 and TRBJ1-2; maybe TRBD1 (5 bases). Germline V gives CDR1 LNHDA, CDR2 SQIVND (reference sequence). The CDR3 is made up of 13 amino acids. Trimming took 6 bases from V and 4 from J, leaving 12 bases between them. CDR3 nucleotide sequence: TGTGCCAGTAGGCTGCAGGGAGGCTATGGCTACACCTTC. Its translation is CASRLQGGYGYTF. Looking up the rest from reference TRBV19 and TRBJ1-2 gives the full variable domain: DGGITQSPKYLFRKEGQNVTLSCEQNLNHDAMYWYRQDPGQGLRLIYYSQIVNDFQKGDIAEGYSVSREKKESFPLTVTSAQKNPTAFYLCASRLQGGYGYTFGSGTRLTVV.

The chain carries TRBV7-2 and TRBJ2-7; 9 bases map to TRBD1. Germline V gene sequence: CDR1 SGHTA, CDR2 FQGNSA. The CDR3 extends over 14 amino acids. Trimming cost V 5 bases and J 5 bases; bases outside gene matches: 7. The CDR3: CASSPQGALNEQYF. The CDR3 DNA sequence: TGTGCCAGCAGCCCACAGGGGGCGCTTAACGAGCAGTACTTC.

The chain links TRBV2 to TRBJ2-7; tentative D call: TRBD1 (5 bases). This CDR3 comprises 13 residues. The V end was cut by 9 bases, the J end by 1 base, with 13 bases between. CDR1 and CDR2 (germline): SNHLY, FYNNEI. This chain's CDR3 is CASRLAGSYEQYF. CDR3 nucleotides: TGTGCCAGTCGCCTGGCAGGGTCCTACGAGCAGTACTTC.

This chain joins TRBV18 and TRBJ1-4; 8 bases line up with TRBD1. Per the germline V gene, CDR1 is KGHSH and CDR2 is LQKENI. The CDR3 runs 18 residues. J lost 5 bases, V lost 3 bases, and 14 bases had no gene match. DNA for the CDR3: TGTGCCAGCTCACCGACCGGGACAGGATTTATAACAAATGAAAAACTGTTTTTT. It is translated as CASSPTGTGFITNEKLFF. The whole variable domain, remainder taken from reference TRBV18 and TRBJ1-4, is NAGVMQNPRHLVRRRGQEARLRCSPMKGHSHVYWYRQLPEEGLKFMVYLQKENIIDESGMPKERFSAEFPKEGPSILRIQQVVRGDSAAYFCASSPTGTGFITNEKLFFGSGTQLSVL.

This clone was found once. The chain has TRBV28 and TRBJ2-1; unclear D gene. The CDR3 is made up of 15 amino acids. The germline CDR1 and CDR2 sequences are MDHEN and SYDVKM. V was cut by 7 bases and J by 5 bases, with 18 bases left in between. CDR3 in amino acids: CASTPRPGTDNEQFF. CDR3 nucleotides: TGTGCCAGCACGCCCAGACCGGGTACCGACAATGAGCAGTTCTTC.

The chain combines TRBV9 with TRBJ1-3; 9 nucleotides line up with TRBD1. Germline CDR1 is SGDLS and CDR2 is YYNGEE. The junction had 13 bases not matched to a gene; V was cut back by 3 bases and J by 0 bases. CDR3 length equals 19 residues. CDR3 residues: CASSASRDRVTHSGNTIYF. CDR3 DNA: TGTGCCAGCAGCGCGTCCCGGGACAGGGTTACTCACTCTGGAAACACCATATATTTT.

This chain joins TRBV7-6 and TRBJ1-1; D is possibly TRBD1 (5 bases). CDR3 length equals 10 residues. V was clipped by 5 bases and J by 7 bases, with 5 bases between them. Per germline, CDR1 SGHVS and CDR2 FNYEAQ. The CDR3 reads CASSDSEAFF. The CDR3 DNA sequence: TGTGCCAGCAGCGACAGTGAAGCTTTCTTT.

The table lists this clone with a few counts. This chain's CDR3 is CASSSGLAGDQETQYF. The CDR3 DNA follows: TGCGCCAGCAGCTCAGGACTAGCGGGGGATCAAGAGACCCAGTACTTC. The chain is built from TRBV10-1 and TRBJ2-5; 13 positions match TRBD2. The CDR3 length is 16 residues. From germline, CDR1 is WNHNN and CDR2 SYGVQD (reference sequence). V trimming: 6 bases; J trimming: 2 bases; junction bases outside the gene matches: 6.

The chain carries TRBV27 and TRBJ2-7; no clear D gene. The germline V gene encodes CDR1 MNHEY and CDR2 SMNVEV (reference sequence). V lost 6 bases, J lost 5 bases, and 11 bases lay in between. The CDR3 spans 12 residues. This CDR3 is CASSFQFDEQYF. In DNA, the CDR3 is TGTGCCAGCAGCTTTCAGTTCGACGAGCAGTACTTC.

The rearrangement joins TRBV5-4 to TRBJ2-7; 7 positions agree with TRBD1. The V segment lost 4 bases and the J segment 4 bases; nucleotides outside the gene matches: 5. Germline lookup yields CDR1 SGHNT and CDR2 YYREEE (reference sequence). This CDR3 has 13 amino acids. The CDR3 region is CASSPRQGYEQYF. In DNA form, the CDR3 reads TGTGCCAGCAGCCCGCGACAGGGTTACGAGCAGTACTTC. The variable domain in full, with the rest retrieved from reference TRBV5-4 and TRBJ2-7, is ETGVTQSPTHLIKTRGQQVTLRCSSQSGHNTVSWYQQALGQGPQFIFQYYREEENGRGNFPPRFSGLQFPNYSSELNVNALELDDSALYLCASSPRQGYEQYFGPGTRLTVT.

In this sample, this clone turned up once. The chain joins TRBV19 to TRBJ1-2, with TRBD1 as a possible D gene (5 bases). Germline V gene sequence: CDR1 LNHDA, CDR2 SQIVND (reference sequence). This CDR3 is built from 14 residues. V gave up 3 bases and J gave up 7 bases, with 15 bases separating them. The CDR3 nucleotides read TGTGCCAGTAGTATCTTCACAGGCCCTGGTGGCTACACCTTC. Its translation is CASSIFTGPGGYTF.

The CDR3 spells CASSKRQGTDTQYF. The CDR3 DNA sequence: TGTGCCAGTAGTAAACGACAGGGGACAGATACGCAGTATTTT. The V call is TRBV19, the J call TRBJ2-3; TRBD1 matches 8 bases. With V trimmed by 4 bases and J by 3 bases, 3 bases remained unmatched. Germline lookup yields CDR1 LNHDA and CDR2 SQIVND (reference sequence). The CDR3 runs 14 residues.

The chain joins TRBV10-2 to TRBJ2-7; 7 bases agree with TRBD1. CDR1 WSHSY and CDR2 SAAADI come from the germline V gene. This CDR3 has 15 residues. V lost 0 bases to trimming and J lost 0 bases; unmatched junction nucleotides: 2. The CDR3 DNA reads as TGCGCCAGCAGTGAGTCGAGGGACAGCTCCTACGAGCAGTACTTC. Translated, it gives CASSESRDSSYEQYF.

The CDR3 nucleotides are TGTGCCAGCAGTCCCTTTAGCGGGAGCTACTCCTACGAGCAGTACTTC. Its protein product is CASSPFSGSYSYEQYF. The chain joins TRBV27 to TRBJ2-7; 9 bases are shared with TRBD2. Germline-derived CDR1 and CDR2 are MNHEY and SMNVEV (reference sequence). J lost 0 bases, V lost 5 bases, and 8 bases had no gene match. The length of the CDR3 is 16 residues.

This chain connects TRBV6-5 to TRBJ1-2; 11 positions match TRBD1. The germline gives CDR1 MNHEY, CDR2 SVGAGI. Germline trimming cut 7 bases from V and 8 bases from J; bases unmatched to any gene: 12. The CDR3 runs 15 residues. CDR3 DNA: TGTGCCAGCAACCGTGGGACAGGGGGGACAGGAGGCTACACCTTC. Protein: CASNRGTGGTGGYTF.

With regard to this clone: Within the sample, other DNA sequences also encode this same CDR3. The CDR3 DNA follows: TGTGCCAGCAGCCGGACAGTCAATCAGCCCCAGCATTTT. Residues: CASSRTVNQPQHF. The chain recombines TRBV6-5 with TRBJ1-5; tentatively, D is TRBD1 (6 bases). Germline V gives CDR1 MNHEY, CDR2 SVGAGI. The CDR3 has 13 residues. V lost 6 bases, J lost 3 bases, and 9 bases lay in between.

The J gene is TRBJ1-2, the V gene TRBV7-9; 11 nucleotides align to TRBD1. V trimming: 6 bases; J trimming: 5 bases; junction bases outside the gene matches: 5. The CDR3 is made up of 14 amino acids. Germline CDR1 SEHNR, CDR2 FQNEAQ (reference sequence). The CDR3: CASSTGTGGYGYTF. The DNA for the CDR3 is TGTGCCAGCAGTACTGGGACAGGGGGTTATGGCTACACCTTC.

J is TRBJ2-3 and V is TRBV9, with D possibly matching TRBD2 (7 bases). This CDR3 has 14 amino acids. Germline CDR1 is SGDLS and CDR2 is YYNGEE. Trimming cost V 6 bases and J 1 base, with 12 bases left between them. CDR3 sequence reads: CASKGGPGTDTQYF. DNA for the CDR3: TGTGCCAGCAAGGGGGGGCCCGGCACAGATACGCAGTATTTT.

The V call is TRBV5-1, the J call TRBJ1-5; the D gene is possibly TRBD1 (5 bases). Trimming removed 1 base at V and 2 bases at J, with 7 bases between. There are 14 residues in the CDR3. CDR1 and CDR2 from the germline V gene are SGHRS and YFSETQ. The CDR3: CASSLWGGNQPQHF. The CDR3 bases are TGCGCCAGCAGCTTGTGGGGGGGCAATCAGCCCCAGCATTTT.

This sequence joins TRBV7-3 and TRBJ1-1, with D perhaps matching TRBD1 (5 bases). The CDR3 contains 13 residues. Trimming took 0 bases from V and 3 from J, leaving 5 bases between them. Germline V gene sequence: CDR1 SGHTA, CDR2 FQGTGA. As DNA, the CDR3 is TGTGCCAGCAGCTTAACGGGGCACACTGAAGCTTTCTTT. It specifies CASSLTGHTEAFF. The entire variable domain, with the rest obtained from reference TRBV7-3 and TRBJ1-1, is as follows: GAGVSQTPSNKVTEKGKYVELRCDPISGHTALYWYRQSLGQGPEFLIYFQGTGAADDSGLPNDRFFAVRPEGSVSTLKIQRTERGDSAVYLCASSLTGHTEAFFGQGTRLTVV.

The rearrangement links TRBV6-1 to TRBJ2-5; D gene uncertain. The germline CDR1 and CDR2 sequences are MNHNS and SASEGT. The V gene lost 4 bases and the J gene lost 5 bases, with 5 bases spanning the gap. CDR3 size: 11 residues. The CDR3 region is CASSAQETQYF. The CDR3 DNA reads TGTGCCAGCAGTGCCCAGGAGACCCAGTACTTC.

The rearrangement uses TRBV7-2 and TRBJ1-5; weak D call: TRBD1 (5 bases). Germline CDR1 reads SGHTA; CDR2 reads FQGNSA. V was clipped by 2 bases and J by 6 bases, with 14 bases between them. This CDR3 has 15 amino acids. CDR3 loop: CASSLNVQAPQPQHF. In DNA form, the CDR3 reads TGTGCCAGCAGCTTAAATGTACAGGCACCTCAGCCCCAGCATTTT.

This chain uses TRBV7-2 with TRBJ2-3; 8 nucleotides agree with TRBD1. With V trimmed by 7 bases and J by 4 bases, 10 bases remained unmatched. The germline V gene encodes CDR1 SGHTA and CDR2 FQGNSA. CDR3 length equals 15 residues. The CDR3 reads CASMVGQGASDTQYF. In DNA, the CDR3 is TGTGCCAGCATGGTTGGGCAGGGGGCTTCAGATACGCAGTATTTT.

The chain employs TRBV27 and TRBJ2-7; D might be TRBD2 (6 bases). The CDR3 runs 12 residues. Germline V CDR1 and CDR2: MNHEY, SMNVEV (reference sequence). V lost 7 bases and J lost 5, with 12 bases in between. Here the CDR3 DNA reads TGTGCCAGCAAGCGGGTTCCCAACGAGCAGTACTTC. Translation: CASKRVPNEQYF.

The V and J genes are TRBV5-6 and TRBJ2-7; a weak D match, TRBD1 (7 bases). From germline, CDR1 is SGHDT and CDR2 YYEEEE. Trimming removed 2 bases at V and 4 bases at J, with 16 bases between. The CDR3 has 15 residues. The CDR3 DNA reads as TGTGCCAGCAGCTTCAGGAGGGGGCTAAGTTACGAGCAGTACTTC. Amino acid sequence: CASSFRRGLSYEQYF.